This TCR beta chain was retrieved from a study of T cells in Graves' hyperthyroidism and ophthalmopathy (dated by TCRdb to between 2018 and 2021). In the study overall: Peripheral blood was collected at initial diagnosis, before any treatment. The approximately 95 discovery patients were divided at random into training and test sets in a 7:3 ratio. After blood sampling, hyperthyroidism patients were treated with methimazole at a starting dose of 30 mg daily, and ophthalmopathy patients were treated with high-dose intravenous methylprednisolone. A discovery cohort of about a hundred patients, approximately 45 with Graves' ophthalmopathy and about 60 with stable Graves' hyperthyroidism, was used to find distinguishing TCR V-J signatures. In about 6 Graves' hyperthyroidism patients, the study also compared T-cell repertoires from thyroid tissue with T-cell repertoires from blood. Prospective prediction of ophthalmopathy was tested in an independent validation cohort consisting of 18 hyperthyroidism patients and more than 15 patients who later progressed to ophthalmopathy. According to the paper, TCR Vbeta CDR3 sequencing was carried out on around 140 peripheral blood samples, which came from fewer than 50 ophthalmopathy, under 85 hyperthyroidism and roughly 17 progressor patients. Overall results and qualifications from the work: Ophthalmopathy was separated from stable hyperthyroidism by a 13 V-J signature model, with around 90% sensitivity and 81% to 83% specificity obtained in cross-validation and 80%/75% obtained in testing. Sample size was not statistically predetermined, and blinding of investigators to group allocation was not performed. In validation, the model predicted progression to ophthalmopathy a median of about 5.9 months before onset, with 65% to 71% sensitivity and roughly 73% specificity. Most expanded thyroid clonotypes (frequency above 0.001) were also detected in blood, suggesting blood repertoires may reflect thyroid immune responses.

The TCR beta CDR3 regions were amplified from RNA transcripts. A first-round RT-PCR of the TCR CDR3 used the HTBI primer set with the Qiagen OneStep RT-PCR kit. Libraries were constructed in a second round of multiplex PCR, after which size selection and purification were performed. The libraries were sequenced on an Illumina HiSeq2000 using paired-end 100 bp reads. The paper's data handling went like this. SOAPnuke was used to process the raw data, throwing out any read that contained adapters or uncalled bases, had a mean Phred below 15, or lacked an exact constant-primer or identifier match. COPE v1.2.5 was used to merge the high-quality paired reads, and each unique nucleotide sequence was defined as a clonotype. MiTCR v1.1 was used to align clonotypes to the IMGT TRBV, TRBD and TRBJ reference segments. Analysis was restricted to V-J combinations with a frequency above 0.0001, which covered 98% to 99.2% of repertoires. A TCS score was defined as the ratio of F50 (clonal expansion) to E x V (chaos), with BLOSUM62-based TCRdist applied between CDR3 peptides within each V-J. Welch's t-statistics and random forest reduced roughly 500 V-J features to roughly 13, which were used in a naive Bayes classifier (R e1071). Using fastp at Q25 and MiXCR, TCRdb reprocessed the public reads and kept productive beta chains. Rows matching on CDR3 protein sequence are summarized as one entry with the most common DNA and genes. These V and J calls are TCRdb output, not the study's own analysis. In all, the sample holds hundreds of thousands of distinct CDR3 sequences, and around 20% of those were seen once. The ten largest clonotypes hold 44% of the sample.

This clonotype has a count of ten or more. What this receptor recognizes is not known. Base qualities were left out, and no much larger clone turns up one base away. From its cysteine to its phenylalanine, the CDR3 spans 13 amino acids. Just CDR3 DNA is preserved here, 39 bases in frame from base 1. The germline V gene gives CDR1 as MDHEN and CDR2 as SYDVKM. V and J lose 2 bases and 1 base, and a span of 5 bases separates them. Graves' hyperthyroidism was defined as stable when no progression to ophthalmopathy occurred over 18 months of follow-up. Hyperthyroidism patients were newly diagnosed, with disease duration under 2 months, and aged 18 to 65 years. Any patient with an uncontrolled infection, another autoimmune disease, pregnancy or lactation was excluded. Diagnoses were based on clinical symptoms, serum thyroxine and TRAb, thyroid ultrasound and orbital computed tomography. PBMCs were separated from approximately 10 ml of fresh peripheral blood using Ficoll-Paque density gradient centrifugation. Total RNA was extracted using Trizol reagent, and RNA quality was assessed on an Agilent 2100 Bioanalyzer.

Sequenced sample: blood. This TCR came from a man aged 40-50 years with Graves' hyperthyroidism. The rearranged segments are TRBV28 and TRBJ1-1; the D gene lacks a confident call. The CDR3 has the sequence CASSLSWNTEAFF. The nucleotide sequence reads as follows: TGTGCCAGCAGTTTAAGCTGGAACACTGAAGCTTTCTTT.